This TCR beta chain stems from a study of T-cell reconstitution after alpha-beta-depleted transplantation in children. Trimming removed 4 bases from V and 4 bases from J; junction bases left unmatched: 5. The CDR3 length is 15 residues. Looked up from germline, CDR1 is SGHTA and CDR2 is FQGNSA. Study results and limitations: T-cell numbers and diversity, one year after transplant, stemmed largely from T cells that were newly produced. Several hundred expanded graft clones reportedly supplied alpha-beta T cells about two months after transplant. For some patients, TCRbeta diversity was high at day 60 because of recipient T cells and thymic progenitors that survived.

This clonotype was detected a few times. The antigen is undetermined. As it was prepared, the TCRbeta library received unique molecular identifiers. TCRdb reanalysed the PCR reads using MiXCR and keeps one entry per CDR3 protein. The data show some 600,000 distinct CDR3 sequences, 10% to 15% seen once. This receptor was taken from a male patient under 18 who had a stem cell transplant for acute myeloid leukemia, so the T cells may come from the graft donor. V gene TRBV7-2 combines with J gene TRBJ2-1; TRBD1 matches at 9 bases. The sequencing used PBMCs, mostly from graft donor cells, collected 360 days after TCRalphabeta/CD19-depleted stem cell transplant. CDR3 nucleotides: TGTGCCAGCAGCTCGGACAGGGGCCTTTACAATGAGCAGTTCTTC. Translating gives CASSSDRGLYNEQFF.